These 26 T cell receptor beta chains were all obtained from the same sample, sequenced in a study of control samples from healthy donors and cancer patients. The assay was immunoSEQ multiplex PCR, and TCRdb's table has in-frame clones only and misses some. The sample shows tens of thousands of clones, around 80% of them seen only once. Sequenced sample: blood. The receptors were sampled from a woman aged 60-75 years in good health.

CDR3 sequence reads: CASSSTGNTGELFF. The CDR3 region has the DNA TGTGCCAGCAGTTCGACAGGGAACACCGGGGAGCTGTTTTTT. The chain carries TRBV6-5 and TRBJ2-2; D may be TRBD1 (6 bases). Deletions cut 4 bases from V and 1 base from J, with 7 bases between. The CDR3 is 14 amino acids. Germline CDR1 and CDR2: MNHEY and SVGAGI.

This clone has only a few counts. The CDR3 sequence: CASSFNRGQETQYF. CDR3 in DNA: TGTGCCAGCTCATTTAACAGGGGGCAAGAGACCCAGTACTTC. V is TRBV18 and J is TRBJ2-5; 8 bases match TRBD1. V shed 5 bases and J 2 bases; nucleotides not matched to a gene: 4. CDR3 size: 14 residues. Per the germline V gene, CDR1 is KGHSH and CDR2 is LQKENI.

This chain connects TRBV6-5 to TRBJ2-5; TRBD2 aligns across 11 bases. Trimming removed 6 bases from V and 2 bases from J; junction bases left unmatched: 5. The CDR3 contains 15 residues. The germline V gene encodes CDR1 MNHEY and CDR2 SVGAGI. The CDR3 is CASRGRLAGQETQYF. CDR3 nucleotide sequence: TGTGCCAGCAGGGGTAGACTAGCGGGGCAAGAGACCCAGTACTTC.

This clone showed up just once. The chain recombines TRBV3-1 (or the pseudogene TRBV3-2) with TRBJ2-2; no clear D. Germline-derived CDR1 and CDR2 are LGHDT and YNNKEL (reference sequence). The length of the CDR3 is 15 residues. The germline V and J ends were trimmed by 0 bases and 6 bases, with 11 bases remaining between them. This CDR3 is CASSQDLVRPGELFF. CDR3 coding DNA: TGTGCCAGCAGCCAAGATCTGGTGCGGCCCGGGGAGCTGTTTTTT.

CDR3 in DNA: TGTGCCAGCAGCCCGGGACGTCTCGAGACCCAGTACTTC. Protein product: CASSPGRLETQYF. The genes are TRBV7-2 and TRBJ2-5; D assignment may be TRBD1 or TRBD2 (5 bases each). Trimming shortened V by 5 bases and J by 5 bases, and 12 bases separated the two germline ends. CDR3 length: 13 amino acids. Per germline, CDR1 SGHTA and CDR2 FQGNSA.

The V and J genes are TRBV3-1 (or the pseudogene TRBV3-2) and TRBJ1-2; D gene unclear. This CDR3 region has 14 residues. The V gene lost 2 bases and the J gene lost 0 bases, with 7 bases spanning the gap. Germline values: CDR1 LGHDT, CDR2 YNNKEL (reference sequence). In DNA form, the CDR3 reads TGTGCCAGCAGCCAAAAGGGTTCTAACTATGGCTACACCTTC. It yields the protein CASSQKGSNYGYTF.

This clone was recorded a few times. The V call is TRBV12-3 or TRBV12-4, the J call TRBJ1-2; weak D call: TRBD1 (5 bases). There are 12 residues in the CDR3. V was trimmed by 5 bases and J by 8 bases, leaving 12 bases between them. The chain's CDR3 is CASSGTIIGYTF. The CDR3 DNA is TGTGCCAGCAGTGGGACGATCATCGGCTACACCTTC.

V is TRBV3-1 (or the pseudogene TRBV3-2) and J is TRBJ1-3; D is possibly TRBD1 (5 bases). CDR3 size: 16 residues. Germline V gives CDR1 LGHDT, CDR2 YNNKEL (reference sequence). Trimming left V 1 base short and J 2 bases short, with 12 bases between. The CDR3 is CASSQARARTGNTIYF. The CDR3 nucleotides are TGTGCCAGCAGCCAAGCCAGGGCTCGCACTGGAAACACCATATATTTT.

This clone showed up just once. CDR3 sequence (DNA): TGTGCCAGCAGTTTATCGATAGCGACTGGCGATGAGCAGTTCTTC. Its translation is CASSLSIATGDEQFF. V is TRBV27 and J is TRBJ2-1; a possible D gene is TRBD2 (5 bases). Per the germline V gene, CDR1 is MNHEY and CDR2 is SMNVEV (reference sequence). Between the trimmed V and J ends, which lost 0 bases and 8 bases, there was a span of 14 bases. This CDR3 has 15 amino acids.

This clone was counted only a few times. The chain employs TRBV18 and TRBJ2-5; no reliable D call. Trimming removed 0 bases from V and 1 base from J, with 9 bases in between. Per germline, CDR1 KGHSH and CDR2 LQKENI. The CDR3 spans 15 residues. Written as DNA, the CDR3 is TGTGCCAGCTCACCACCAGCCGGGTCCCAAGAGACCCAGTACTTC. Translating it yields CASSPPAGSQETQYF.

The chain is built from TRBV9 and TRBJ2-7; TRBD1 or TRBD2 may be the D gene (5 bases each). There are 15 residues in the CDR3. CDR1 SGDLS and CDR2 YYNGEE come from the germline V gene. The V and J ends lost 4 bases and 0 bases respectively, with 14 bases between them. CDR3 sequence (DNA): TGTGCCAGCAGCTTTAGGGACGCCAACTCCTACGAGCAGTACTTC. Translating it yields CASSFRDANSYEQYF.

The V gene is TRBV6-5, the J gene TRBJ1-1; D perhaps matches TRBD1 (6 bases). The CDR3 totals 14 residues. V was pared by 6 bases and J by 5 bases, with 16 bases between. Germline CDR1 reads MNHEY; CDR2 reads SVGAGI. Here the CDR3 DNA reads TGTGCCAGCAGGATGGGGGGCGTTGGGACTGAAGCTTTCTTT. Its translation is CASRMGGVGTEAFF.

This chain joins TRBV7-2 and TRBJ1-3, with 9 bases aligning to TRBD1. The V gene end was trimmed by 4 bases and the J gene end by 7 bases; junction bases not matched to a gene: 2. Germline CDR1 SGHTA, CDR2 FQGNSA. CDR3 length: 13 residues. The CDR3 loop is CASSWDRANTIYF. The CDR3 DNA sequence: TGTGCCAGCAGCTGGGACAGGGCCAACACCATATATTTT.

The gene calls are TRBV6-2 or TRBV6-3 and TRBJ2-7; 10 bases fit TRBD1. CDR3 size: 16 residues. J gave up 1 base and V 2 bases, and 5 bases lay outside the gene matches. The germline CDR1 and CDR2 sequences are MNHEY and SVGEGT. CDR3 DNA sequence: TGTGCCAGCAGTTACCTGACAGGGGGCGCGTCCTACGAGCAGTACTTC. Translated, it gives CASSYLTGGASYEQYF.

In its sample, this clone is medium-sized. The rearrangement joins TRBV11-1 to TRBJ2-5; D possibly corresponds to TRBD1 (5 bases). The V and J ends lost 1 base and 9 bases respectively, with 12 bases between them. The CDR3 contains 13 residues. Germline CDR1 SGHAT, CDR2 FQDESV (reference sequence). CDR3 amino acids: CASSLGSQGAQYF. The CDR3 DNA sequence: TGTGCCAGCAGCTTAGGGTCCCAAGGGGCCCAGTACTTC.

This chain joins TRBV24-1 and TRBJ2-3, with D perhaps being TRBD1 or TRBD2 (5 bases each). The CDR3 totals 13 residues. Germline V gene data show CDR1 as KGHDR and CDR2 as SFDVKD. V lost 3 bases, J lost 2 bases, and 5 bases lay in between. This CDR3 reads CATSDGTTDTQYF. The CDR3 region has the DNA TGTGCCACCAGTGATGGGACCACAGATACGCAGTATTTT.

This chain connects TRBV20-1 to TRBJ2-1; 11 bases are shared with TRBD2. V shed 6 bases and J 4 bases; nucleotides not matched to a gene: 11. CDR1 and CDR2 from the germline V gene are DFQATT and SNEGSKA (reference sequence). This CDR3 has 16 residues. Here the CDR3 reads CSASEPGLAAYNEQFF. The CDR3 region has the DNA TGCAGTGCGAGTGAGCCGGGACTAGCGGCTTACAATGAGCAGTTCTTC.

This sequence joins TRBV19 and TRBJ2-1; a weak D match, TRBD1 (5 bases). V shed 6 bases and J shed 9 bases, with 12 bases lying between them. Per germline, CDR1 LNHDA and CDR2 SQIVND (reference sequence). The CDR3 has 12 amino acids. The CDR3 sequence: CASSARAGEQFF. The DNA for the CDR3 is TGTGCCAGTAGCGCCAGGGCCGGTGAGCAGTTCTTC.

The chain links TRBV5-5 to TRBJ1-2, with 7 positions matching TRBD1. The trim removed 4 bases at V and 8 bases at J, leaving 8 bases unmatched. Germline CDR1 reads SGHKS; CDR2 reads YYEKEE (reference sequence). The length of the CDR3 is 13 residues. The CDR3 region has the DNA TGTGCCAGCAGCCTTAGACAGGGTGGAGGCTACACCTTC. It codes for CASSLRQGGGYTF.

V usage is TRBV4-1 and J usage is TRBJ2-7, with 8 bases fitting TRBD1. Trimming at V came to 1 base and at J to 5 bases, leaving 4 bases not matched to a gene. Germline-derived CDR1 and CDR2 are MGHRA and YSYEKL. The CDR3 runs to 14 residues. CDR3 sequence: CASSQALTGDEQYF. The CDR3 region has the DNA TGCGCCAGCAGCCAAGCCCTGACAGGGGACGAGCAGTACTTC.

The chain links TRBV11-3 to TRBJ2-1; 8 bases fit TRBD2. Germline V gene lookup returns CDR1 SGHNT and CDR2 YENEEA. Trimming cost V 0 bases and J 6 bases; bases outside gene matches: 1. CDR3 size: 14 residues. The chain's CDR3 is CASSLDGGGNEQFF. The CDR3 bases are TGTGCCAGCAGCTTAGACGGGGGGGGCAATGAGCAGTTCTTC.

The chain combines TRBV2 with TRBJ2-7; D unresolved. V was trimmed by 0 bases and J by 3 bases, leaving 6 bases between them. CDR3 length equals 13 residues. Germline lookup yields CDR1 SNHLY and CDR2 FYNNEI. DNA for the CDR3: TGTGCCAGCAGTGAAGCTGGGAACTACGAGCAGTACTTC. It encodes CASSEAGNYEQYF.

V gene TRBV15 combines with J gene TRBJ1-4; tentative D call: TRBD1 (5 bases). Trimming removed 3 bases from V and 5 bases from J, with 13 bases in between. The germline CDR1 and CDR2 sequences are LNHNV and YYDKDF (reference sequence). The CDR3 contains 15 residues. The CDR3 protein is CATSRQTVRNEKLFF. The CDR3 bases are TGTGCCACCAGCAGGCAGACAGTGCGAAATGAAAAACTGTTTTTT.

V usage is TRBV18 and J usage is TRBJ1-4; D unclear. The germline V gene has CDR1 KGHSH and CDR2 LQKENI. Deletions cut 1 base from V and 6 bases from J, with 9 bases between. The length of the CDR3 is 14 residues. The CDR3, as DNA: TGTGCCAGCTCACCACAGGGATTATATGAAAAACTGTTTTTT. This gives the protein CASSPQGLYEKLFF.

The CDR3 protein is CARSLLTEVYGYTF. Written as DNA, the CDR3 is TGTGCCAGAAGCTTATTAACCGAGGTCTATGGCTACACCTTC. The chain has TRBV5-3 and TRBJ1-2; no clear D. TRBV5-3 has ORF status, its function being uncertain. CDR3 length: 14 residues. The V end was cut by 2 bases, the J end by 4 bases, with 12 bases between.

This clone was seen a handful of times. V and J are TRBV6-6 and TRBJ1-5; TRBD1 is a possible D gene (5 bases). The CDR3 is 13 amino acids. The germline V gene has CDR1 MNHNY and CDR2 SVGAGI (reference sequence). Trimming cost V 3 bases and J 6 bases, with 9 bases left between them. CDR3 bases: TGTGCCAGCAGTTATGGGGGGAGTCAGCCCCAGCATTTT. Amino acids: CASSYGGSQPQHF.